The 28 T cell receptor beta chains below come from one sample, sequenced in a study of T-cell reconstitution after alpha-beta-depleted transplantation in children (dated by TCRdb to 2015 to 2016). The method behind the library was PCR. The sample was run on an Illumina HiSeq 2500. To normalize quantification of the TCRbeta repertoire, the TCR libraries were built with molecular barcoding that relied on unique molecular identifiers. Through fastp at Q25 and MiXCR, TCRdb rebuilt clones from the public reads, retaining in-frame beta chains. Under each unique CDR3 protein, matching rows form one entry showing the most common genes and DNA. Within this sample are about 150,000 distinct CDR3 sequences, with 8% to 10% of them counted one time only. The ten most abundant clones make up about a sixth of the sample. The treatment or condition label, read with the paper, signifies: allogeneic hematopoietic cell transplantation with graft depleted of TCRalphabeta T cells and CD19 B cells.

The sequenced sample was PBMCs, mostly from graft donor cells, obtained 180 days after TCRalphabeta/CD19-depleted stem cell transplant. Receptors were obtained from a female patient between 2 and 10 years old who had a stem cell transplant for congenital amegakaryocytic thrombocytopenia, so the T cells may come from the graft donor.

This clonotype turned up a few times. The V and J genes are TRBV7-6 and TRBJ2-7; possible D gene TRBD1, 5 bases. V lost 1 base, J lost 7 bases, and 17 bases lay in between. Per germline, CDR1 SGHVS and CDR2 FNYEAQ. The CDR3 loop spans 15 amino acids. The CDR3 reads CASSLVWGGPGEQYF. As DNA, the CDR3 is TGTGCCAGCAGCTTAGTGTGGGGCGGTCCTGGGGAGCAGTACTTC.

This clonotype was counted ten times or more. The rearrangement links TRBV20-1 to TRBJ2-6; no reliable D call. The CDR3 covers 16 residues. V lost 1 base and J 0 bases, leaving 10 bases between the germline ends. Per germline, CDR1 DFQATT and CDR2 SNEGSKA (reference sequence). This CDR3 reads CSARVAQNSGANVLTF. As DNA, the CDR3 is TGCAGTGCTAGAGTCGCCCAGAACTCTGGGGCCAACGTCCTGACTTTC.

This chain connects TRBV24-1 to TRBJ2-1; the D gene is possibly TRBD1 (6 bases). V was trimmed by 2 bases and J by 9 bases, leaving 10 bases between them. Germline CDR1 KGHDR, CDR2 SFDVKD. The CDR3 is made up of 13 amino acids. CDR3 nucleotide sequence: TGTGCCACCAGTGATTACAGGGAAGGTGAGCAGTTCTTC. Translated, it gives CATSDYREGEQFF.

This clonotype showed up many times. The gene calls are TRBV11-2 and TRBJ2-4; a possible D gene is TRBD1 (6 bases). CDR3 length: 16 amino acids. V was pared by 4 bases and J by 0 bases, with 13 bases between. The germline V gene has CDR1 SGHAT and CDR2 FQNNGV. The CDR3 protein is CASSSRGTLAKNIQYF. The CDR3 DNA reads TGTGCCAGCAGCTCCAGAGGGACACTAGCCAAAAACATTCAGTACTTC.

As for this clonotype: This may be a read error, as it is one base from a much larger clone. The gene calls are TRBV12-3 or TRBV12-4 and TRBJ1-5; no clear D. Trimming cost V 5 bases and J 6 bases, with 11 bases left between them. This CDR3 has 13 residues. This chain's CDR3 is CASSKIWLQPQHF. The CDR3 region has the DNA TGTGCCAGCAGTAAGATTTGGCTTCAGCCCCAGCATTTT.

This clonotype has ten or more counts. The chain is built from TRBV20-1 and TRBJ2-7; a possible D gene is TRBD2 (7 bases). The V gene's germline CDR1 is DFQATT and CDR2 SNEGSKA (reference sequence). The CDR3 length is 14 residues. Trimming pared 5 bases from V and 5 bases from J, leaving 19 bases between. CDR3: CSAPQGGPGHEQYF. The CDR3 bases are TGCAGTGCTCCACAGGGAGGGCCCGGACACGAGCAGTACTTC.

This clonotype came up many times. V is TRBV12-3 or TRBV12-4 and J is TRBJ1-2; D might be TRBD1 (6 bases). With 3 bases removed from V and 1 base from J, the gap between germline ends came to 12 bases. The CDR3 covers 15 residues. The CDR3 bases are TGTGCCAGCAGTTTCCCAGGGGCCCGTAACTATGGCTACACCTTC. Encoded protein: CASSFPGARNYGYTF.

The rearrangement links TRBV7-2 to TRBJ1-5, with TRBD1 identical over 7 bases. The CDR3 consists of 13 residues. The V and J ends lost 4 bases and 5 bases, in that order; junction bases with no gene match: 2. CDR1 and CDR2 (germline): SGHTA, FQGNSA. CDR3 in amino acids: CASSWGQYQPQHF. The DNA for the CDR3 is TGTGCCAGCAGCTGGGGACAGTATCAGCCCCAGCATTTT.

There are a few counts of this clonotype. The rearrangement joins TRBV7-2 to TRBJ1-3; possibly TRBD1 for D (6 bases). The CDR3 runs to 15 residues. Per the germline V gene, CDR1 is SGHTA and CDR2 is FQGNSA. V was trimmed by 1 base and J by 4 bases, leaving 11 bases between them. For the CDR3, the DNA is TGTGCCAGCAGCTTAGTTGGGGGCTCCGGAAACACCATATATTTT. Its protein product is CASSLVGGSGNTIYF.

In the case of this clonotype: Since a much larger clone is just one base distant, this may be a read error. The chain uses TRBV2 and TRBJ1-1; 7 bases line up with TRBD1. This CDR3 has 13 residues. V trimming: 6 bases; J trimming: 5 bases; junction bases outside the gene matches: 6. The germline V gene has CDR1 SNHLY and CDR2 FYNNEI. The CDR3 region has the DNA TGTGCCAGCAGGCTGGGACAGAGTACTGAAGCTTTCTTT. Its translation: CASRLGQSTEAFF.

This clonotype was counted ten times or more. The chain links TRBV5-1 to TRBJ2-5; 10 nucleotides match TRBD2. V was pared by 2 bases and J by 2 bases, with 6 bases of the junction left unmatched. The germline V gene encodes CDR1 SGHRS and CDR2 YFSETQ. CDR3 length equals 16 residues. CDR3 region: CASSFALAGVQETQYF. As DNA, the CDR3 is TGCGCCAGCAGCTTTGCCCTAGCGGGAGTACAAGAGACCCAGTACTTC.

This clonotype came up many times. The chain has TRBV6-2 or TRBV6-3 and TRBJ2-3, with 8 bases fitting TRBD1. The CDR3 spans 15 residues. The ends lost 5 bases at V and 2 bases at J; junction bases unmatched: 6. CDR1 is MNHEY, CDR2 SVGEGT, per germline. This CDR3 reads CASSRQGSFTDTQYF. Here the CDR3 DNA reads TGTGCCAGCAGTCGACAGGGGTCCTTCACAGATACGCAGTATTTT.

This clonotype showed up many times. This chain joins TRBV12-3 or TRBV12-4 and TRBJ2-7; no reliable D call. V was clipped by 2 bases and J by 2 bases, with 13 bases between them. CDR3 length: 15 amino acids. CDR3: CASSLLAVRPYEQYF. The DNA for the CDR3 is TGTGCCAGCAGTTTATTGGCAGTGAGACCCTACGAGCAGTACTTC.

This clonotype was seen ten or more times. The chain uses TRBV20-1 and TRBJ2-1; D remains ambiguous. This CDR3 is 12 amino acids long. Trimming took 4 bases from V and 3 from J, leaving 7 bases between them. Germline assignment: CDR1 DFQATT and CDR2 SNEGSKA (reference sequence). In DNA, the CDR3 is TGCAGTGCTAACTCGCTCTACAATGAGCAGTTCTTC. Amino acid sequence: CSANSLYNEQFF.

In this sample, this clonotype is medium-sized. This chain connects TRBV5-6 to TRBJ2-7, with D possibly being TRBD2 (5 bases). V shed 7 bases and J shed 3 bases, with 23 bases lying between them. Germline V CDR1 and CDR2: SGHDT, YYEEEE. The CDR3 contains 16 residues. CDR3 nucleotides: TGTGCCAGCTCCGACCCCCGGACGGGGAAAGACTACGAGCAGTACTTC. Translation gives CASSDPRTGKDYEQYF.

This clonotype was recorded many times. The V call is TRBV7-2, the J call TRBJ1-2; D is undetermined. Between the trimmed V and J ends, which lost 1 base and 1 base, there was a span of 7 bases. Germline V CDR1 and CDR2: SGHTA, FQGNSA. This CDR3 spans 14 amino acids. The CDR3 reads CASSLGPVNYGYTF. CDR3 DNA: TGTGCCAGCAGCTTAGGTCCAGTTAACTATGGCTACACCTTC.

This clonotype was recorded a few times. The chain has TRBV28 and TRBJ2-5; D gene ambiguous. V lost 2 bases and J lost 1, with 8 bases in between. There are 14 residues in the CDR3. Per germline, CDR1 MDHEN and CDR2 SYDVKM. The CDR3 protein is CASSLSGVQETQYF. The CDR3 nucleotides read TGTGCCAGCAGTTTAAGTGGGGTCCAAGAGACCCAGTACTTC.

As to this clonotype: This could be a read error, since a much larger clone is one nucleotide away. CDR3 region: CAISPRPWDEKLFF. CDR3 in DNA: TGTGCCATCAGCCCGAGGCCGTGGGACGAAAAACTGTTTTTT. The rearrangement links TRBV4-2 to TRBJ1-4; maybe TRBD1 (5 bases). The germline gives CDR1 LGHNA, CDR2 YNFKEQ. The CDR3 consists of 14 residues.

This clonotype was counted between two and nine times. The rearrangement joins TRBV3-1 to TRBJ2-2, with D hard to call. V lost 1 base, J lost 4 bases, and 13 bases lay in between. This CDR3 comprises 16 residues. Germline values: CDR1 LGHDT, CDR2 YNNKEL (reference sequence). The CDR3 region has the DNA TGTGCCAGCAGCCAAGCAGCGTGGCGTGGCACCGGGGAGCTGTTTTTT. Amino acid sequence: CASSQAAWRGTGELFF.

This clonotype occurred many times. V usage is TRBV20-1 and J usage is TRBJ1-1, with a weak D call TRBD1 (6 bases). The CDR3 is 14 residues long. Trimming removed 0 bases from V and 0 bases from J, with 8 bases in between. Germline V gene sequence: CDR1 DFQATT, CDR2 SNEGSKA (reference sequence). The CDR3 loop is CSAREGGLNTEAFF. CDR3 nucleotide sequence: TGCAGTGCTAGAGAGGGGGGGCTGAACACTGAAGCTTTCTTT.

The table lists this clonotype with a few counts. The rearrangement links TRBV4-2 to TRBJ1-4; maybe TRBD1 (5 bases). Trimming left V 1 base short and J 7 bases short, with 13 bases between. CDR3 length: 15 amino acids. CDR1 is LGHNA and CDR2 is YNFKEQ in the germline V gene. The CDR3 sequence: CASSQVGQPGEKLFF. CDR3 in DNA: TGTGCCAGCAGCCAAGTGGGGCAGCCTGGTGAAAAACTGTTTTTT.

This clonotype was recorded many times. V gene TRBV20-1 combines with J gene TRBJ2-7; D is possibly TRBD1 or TRBD2 (6 bases each). Germline CDR1 reads DFQATT; CDR2 reads SNEGSKA (reference sequence). The CDR3 spans 15 residues. Deletions cut 3 bases from V and 6 bases from J, with 21 bases between. The CDR3 DNA is TGCAGTGCTAGCAGAGGGGGGAACCCTAGGAGCGAGCAGTACTTC. It translates to CSASRGGNPRSEQYF.

This clonotype showed up just a few times. The chain couples TRBV21-1 to TRBJ2-7. TRBV21-1 is shown as a pseudogene. CDR3 size: 16 residues. The CDR3 nucleotides read TGTGCCAGCAGCAAAGGAAGTCGGCGGGGCCCCTACGAGCAGTACTTC. As protein: CASSKGSRRGPYEQYF.

This clonotype has ten or more counts. V gene TRBV7-2 combines with J gene TRBJ1-4, with D maybe TRBD1 (6 bases). V gave up 3 bases and J gave up 5 bases, with 10 bases separating them. CDR1 is SGHTA and CDR2 is FQGNSA in the germline V gene. This CDR3 has 14 residues. The CDR3, as DNA: TGTGCCAGCAGCTTCGACAGGAGCAATGAAAAACTGTTTTTT. This translates into CASSFDRSNEKLFF.

There are a few counts of this clonotype. This chain uses TRBV18 with TRBJ1-2, with 7 bases matching TRBD1. V was pared by 3 bases and J by 4 bases, with 2 bases of the junction left unmatched. The CDR3 has 13 residues. CDR1 and CDR2 (germline): KGHSH, LQKENI. The CDR3 nucleotides are TGTGCCAGCTCACCGGGACAGATCTATGGCTACACCTTC. Amino acids: CASSPGQIYGYTF.

About this clonotype: Just one base apart from a much larger clone, this may be a read error. This CDR3 is CASSAGLAGNTDTHYF. For the CDR3, the DNA is TGTGCCAGCAGCGCAGGACTAGCGGGAAATACAGATACGCACTATTTT. The chain recombines TRBV9 with TRBJ2-3; TRBD2 aligns across 12 bases. From germline, CDR1 is SGDLS and CDR2 YYNGEE. The CDR3 sequence is 16 residues long.

In this sample, this clonotype turned up many times. V is TRBV5-1 and J is TRBJ2-7; 7 nucleotides agree with TRBD1. Germline V gene sequence: CDR1 SGHRS, CDR2 YFSETQ. The V gene end was trimmed by 3 bases and the J gene end by 2 bases; junction bases not matched to a gene: 8. This CDR3 region has 15 residues. CDR3 DNA: TGCGCCAGCAGCTACAACAGGGACAGAACCTACGAGCAGTACTTC. This sequence encodes CASSYNRDRTYEQYF. The full variable domain, completed using reference TRBV5-1 and TRBJ2-7, is KAGVTQTPRYLIKTRGQQVTLSCSPISGHRSVSWYQQTPGQGLQFLFEYFSETQRNKGNFPGRFSGRQFSNSRSEMNVSTLELGDSALYLCASSYNRDRTYEQYFGPGTRLTVT.

This clonotype was found many times. The chain couples TRBV5-6 to TRBJ2-2; perhaps TRBD2 as D (6 bases). This CDR3 spans 16 amino acids. V gave up 0 bases and J gave up 1 base, with 10 bases separating them. The germline CDR1 and CDR2 sequences are SGHDT and YYEEEE. The CDR3 DNA follows: TGTGCCAGCAGCTTGGTCGGGAGAAGGAACACCGGGGAGCTGTTTTTT. Translated, it gives CASSLVGRRNTGELFF.